Below are 11 T cell receptor beta chains sequenced from a single sample in a study of cytomegalovirus exposure and HLA in healthy donors. PCR employed 60 Vbeta and 13 Jbeta primers. Here immunoSEQ multiplex PCR was the method, and the copy in TCRdb shows in-frame clones only, minus some. The sample records roughly 140,000 clones, 76% being singletons. The sequenced sample consisted of PBMCs. All receptors come from a woman between 40 and 55 years old in good health and CMV-seronegative.

The V call is TRBV27, the J call TRBJ1-4, with D tentatively TRBD1 (5 bases). Per germline, CDR1 MNHEY and CDR2 SMNVEV (reference sequence). This CDR3 has 14 amino acids. V dropped 5 bases and J dropped 6 bases, with 13 bases sitting between them. The CDR3 is CASSPWVGDEKLFF. The CDR3 DNA is TGTGCCAGCAGTCCCTGGGTAGGGGATGAAAAACTGTTTTTT.

This chain joins TRBV6-4 and TRBJ2-1, with 8 bases matching TRBD2. The junction had 9 bases not matched to a gene; V was cut back by 3 bases and J by 5 bases. Germline assignment: CDR1 MRHNA and CDR2 SNTAGT. The CDR3 runs 16 residues. The CDR3 nucleotides read TGTGCCAGCAGTGAGGTGCCTAGCGGGTCGGACAATGAGCAGTTCTTC. Amino acids: CASSEVPSGSDNEQFF.

The V gene is TRBV6-5, the J gene TRBJ1-2; 10 positions match TRBD1. The CDR3 sequence is 12 residues long. From germline, CDR1 is MNHEY and CDR2 SVGAGI. V lost 6 bases, J lost 8 bases, and 3 bases stayed unmatched. As DNA, the CDR3 is TGTGCCAGCAGCCGGGACAGGGGAGGCTACACCTTC. This gives the protein CASSRDRGGYTF.

Regarding this clone: This sample includes further DNA sequences coding for the same CDR3. The chain carries TRBV10-3 and TRBJ2-6; D is perhaps TRBD1 (6 bases). Germline values: CDR1 ENHRY, CDR2 SYGVKD. The CDR3 spans 16 residues. Trimming pared 0 bases from V and 1 base from J, leaving 7 bases between. CDR3 nucleotides: TGTGCCATCAGTGAGTCGACAGGTTCTGGGGCCAACGTCCTGACTTTC. Its translation is CAISESTGSGANVLTF.

The chain combines TRBV6-5 with TRBJ1-2; TRBD1 aligns across 8 bases. V was clipped by 5 bases and J by 3 bases; unmatched bases: 5. The CDR3 contains 14 residues. Per germline, CDR1 MNHEY and CDR2 SVGAGI. The chain's CDR3 is CASSQDRGDYGYTF. CDR3 DNA: TGTGCCAGCAGTCAAGACAGGGGAGACTATGGCTACACCTTC.

In its sample, this clone was seen a few times. The V call is TRBV5-4, the J call TRBJ1-1; TRBD1 aligns across 8 bases. This CDR3 region has 14 residues. Germline CDR1 and CDR2: SGHNT and YYREEE (reference sequence). With V trimmed by 0 bases and J by 4 bases, 2 bases remained unmatched. Written as DNA, the CDR3 is TGTGCCAGCAGCTTGGGGACAGGGATCACTGAAGCTTTCTTT. It codes for CASSLGTGITEAFF.

The J gene is TRBJ1-1, the V gene TRBV29-1; D gene unclear. The CDR3 consists of 12 residues. V gave up 6 bases and J gave up 0 bases, with 8 bases separating them. Germline values: CDR1 SQVTM, CDR2 ANQGSEA. The chain's CDR3 is CSVYYMNTEAFF. As DNA, the CDR3 is TGCAGCGTATATTACATGAACACTGAAGCTTTCTTT.

The J gene is TRBJ2-7, the V gene TRBV27; TRBD1 matches at 7 bases. CDR3 size: 14 residues. V lost 1 base to trimming and J lost 5 bases; unmatched junction nucleotides: 5. CDR1 MNHEY and CDR2 SMNVEV come from the germline V gene (reference sequence). The CDR3 protein is CASSLWQGVNEQYF. The CDR3, as DNA: TGTGCCAGCAGTTTATGGCAGGGGGTCAACGAGCAGTACTTC.

The chain joins TRBV15 to TRBJ2-7; tentatively, D is TRBD2 (5 bases). Germline V gene sequence: CDR1 LNHNV, CDR2 YYDKDF (reference sequence). This CDR3 comprises 13 residues. V was pared by 5 bases and J by 6 bases, with 14 bases between. The chain's CDR3 is CATSPRGISEQYF. For the CDR3, the DNA is TGTGCCACCAGCCCCCGGGGAATCTCCGAGCAGTACTTC.

The chain is built from TRBV30 and TRBJ2-2; TRBD1 might be the D (6 bases). The CDR3 runs to 12 residues. From germline, CDR1 is GTSNPN and CDR2 SVGIG (reference sequence). The V and J ends lost 2 bases and 9 bases respectively, with 10 bases between them. The CDR3 is CAWSTGFWELFF. DNA of the CDR3: TGTGCCTGGAGTACAGGGTTCTGGGAGCTGTTTTTT.

The V and J genes are TRBV5-1 and TRBJ1-5; 7 bases map to TRBD1. Trimming took 4 bases from V and 7 from J; bases not matched to a gene: 14. The CDR3 consists of 16 residues. Per the germline V gene, CDR1 is SGHRS and CDR2 is YFSETQ. The CDR3 reads CASSPQPTGLGQPQHF. The CDR3 region has the DNA TGCGCCAGCAGCCCACAGCCGACAGGGCTGGGGCAGCCCCAGCATTTT. Variable domain in full (rest from reference TRBV5-1 and TRBJ1-5): KAGVTQTPRYLIKTRGQQVTLSCSPISGHRSVSWYQQTPGQGLQFLFEYFSETQRNKGNFPGRFSGRQFSNSRSEMNVSTLELGDSALYLCASSPQPTGLGQPQHFGDGTRLSIL.